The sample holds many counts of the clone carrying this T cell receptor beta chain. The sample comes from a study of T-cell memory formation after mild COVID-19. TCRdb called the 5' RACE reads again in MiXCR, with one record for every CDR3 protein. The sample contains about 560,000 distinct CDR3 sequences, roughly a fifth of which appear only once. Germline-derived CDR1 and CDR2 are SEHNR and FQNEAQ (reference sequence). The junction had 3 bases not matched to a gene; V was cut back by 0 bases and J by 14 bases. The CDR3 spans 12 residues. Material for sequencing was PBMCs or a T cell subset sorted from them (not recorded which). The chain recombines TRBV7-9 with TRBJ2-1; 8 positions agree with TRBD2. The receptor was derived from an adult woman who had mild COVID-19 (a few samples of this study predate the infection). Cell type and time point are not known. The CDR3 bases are TGTGCCAGCAGCTTAGCTGAACTAGCGGAGTTCTTC. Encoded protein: CASSLAELAEFF.